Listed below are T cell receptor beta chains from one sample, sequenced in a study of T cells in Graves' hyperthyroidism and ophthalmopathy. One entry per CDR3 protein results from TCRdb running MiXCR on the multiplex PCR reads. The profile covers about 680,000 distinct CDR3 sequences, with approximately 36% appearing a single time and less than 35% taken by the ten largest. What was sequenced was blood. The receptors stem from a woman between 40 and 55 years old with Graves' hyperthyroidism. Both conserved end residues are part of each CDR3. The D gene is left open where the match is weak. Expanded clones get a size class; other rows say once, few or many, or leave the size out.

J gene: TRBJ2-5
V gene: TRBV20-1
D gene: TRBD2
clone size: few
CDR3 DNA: TGCAGTGCTATGGGGCTAGCGGGGACTACCCAGTACTTC
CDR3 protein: CSAMGLAGTTQYF

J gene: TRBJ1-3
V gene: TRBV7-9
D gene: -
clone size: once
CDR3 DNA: TGTGCCAGATATAACGGGACGGCGAGCTCTGGAAACACCATATATTTT
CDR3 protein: CARYNGTASSGNTIYF

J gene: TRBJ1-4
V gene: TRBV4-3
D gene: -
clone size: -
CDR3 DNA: TGCGCCAGCAGCCAGCAGAGCGTTGCAACTAATGAAAAACTGTTTTTT
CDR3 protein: CASSQQSVATNEKLFF

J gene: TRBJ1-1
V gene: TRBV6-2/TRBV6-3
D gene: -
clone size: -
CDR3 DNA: TGTGCCAGCGGGGCAGGAAGGGGCCCGCAAGCTTTCTTT
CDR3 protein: CASGAGRGPQAFF

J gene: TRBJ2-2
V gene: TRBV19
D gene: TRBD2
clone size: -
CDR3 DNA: TGTGCCAGTATTGGGACTAGCGGGAAGGCCGGGGAGCTGTTTTTT
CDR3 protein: CASIGTSGKAGELFF

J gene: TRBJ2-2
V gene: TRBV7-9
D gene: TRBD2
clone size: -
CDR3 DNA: TGTGCCAGCAGCCAAGAACCCAGCGGGGCGAACACCGGGGAGCTGTTTTTT
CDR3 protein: CASSQEPSGANTGELFF

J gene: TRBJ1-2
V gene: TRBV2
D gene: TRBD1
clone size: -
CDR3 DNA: TGTGCCAGCAGTGGGGGACAGGGAATAAAAAACTATGGCTACACCTTC
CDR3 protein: CASSGGQGIKNYGYTF

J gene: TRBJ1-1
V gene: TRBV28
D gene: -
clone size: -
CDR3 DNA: TGTGCCAGCAGTTTATTCTACAGGGAAGCTTTCTTT
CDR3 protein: CASSLFYREAFF

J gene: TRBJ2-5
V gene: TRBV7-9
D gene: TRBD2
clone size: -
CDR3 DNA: TGTGCCAGCAGCTTAGACCCCCAGCTAGCGGGCCTCCAAGAGACCCAGTACTTC
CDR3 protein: CASSLDPQLAGLQETQYF

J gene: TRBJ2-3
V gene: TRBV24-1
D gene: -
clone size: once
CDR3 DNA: TGTGCCACCAGTGACAGGACAGATACGCAGTATTTT
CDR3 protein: CATSDRTDTQYF

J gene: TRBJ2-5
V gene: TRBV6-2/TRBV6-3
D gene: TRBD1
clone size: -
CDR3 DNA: TGTGCCAGCAACTTGGGACAGGGAAGGGAGACCCAGTACTTC
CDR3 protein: CASNLGQGRETQYF

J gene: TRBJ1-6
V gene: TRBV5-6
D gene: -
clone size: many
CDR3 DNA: TGTGCCAGCGCCGGGCAGGGTGTTTCACCCCTCCACTTT
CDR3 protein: CASAGQGVSPLHF

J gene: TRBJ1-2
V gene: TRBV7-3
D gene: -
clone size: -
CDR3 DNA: TGTGCCAGCAGCCAACTGAGGGCGGGCTATGGCTACACCTTC
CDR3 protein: CASSQLRAGYGYTF

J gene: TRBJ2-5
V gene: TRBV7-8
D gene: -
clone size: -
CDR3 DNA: TGTGCCAGCAGCAAGACTCCCCGGGAGACCCAGTACTTC
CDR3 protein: CASSKTPRETQYF

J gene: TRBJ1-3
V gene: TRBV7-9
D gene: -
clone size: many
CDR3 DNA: TGTGCCAGCAGCTCAACGGCGGTAACTGGAAACACCATATATTTT
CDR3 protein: CASSSTAVTGNTIYF

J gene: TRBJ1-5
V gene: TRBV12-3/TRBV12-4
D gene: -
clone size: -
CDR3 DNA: TGTGCCAGCACAGGTGGGGTCAATCAGCCCCAGCATTTT
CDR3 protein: CASTGGVNQPQHF

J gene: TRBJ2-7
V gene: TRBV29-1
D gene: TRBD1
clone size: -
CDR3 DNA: TGCAGCGTTGGGACAGGGGAATCCTACGAGCAGTACTTC
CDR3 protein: CSVGTGESYEQYF

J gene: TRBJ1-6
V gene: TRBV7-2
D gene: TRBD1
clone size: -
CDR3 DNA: TGTGCCAGCAGCAATGATCCGGGACAGGGTTACAATTCACCCCTCCACTTT
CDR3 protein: CASSNDPGQGYNSPLHF

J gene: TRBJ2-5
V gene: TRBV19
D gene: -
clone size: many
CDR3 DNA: TGTGCCAGTAGTAACAGTCAAGAGACCCAGTACTTC
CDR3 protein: CASSNSQETQYF

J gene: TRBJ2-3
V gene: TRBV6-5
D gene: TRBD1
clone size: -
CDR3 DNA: TGTGCCAGCAGTTCCACCATGACAGGGGGCACAGATACGCAGTATTTT
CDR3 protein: CASSSTMTGGTDTQYF

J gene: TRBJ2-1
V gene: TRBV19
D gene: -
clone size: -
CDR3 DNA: TGTGCCAGTAGTAGGTCCCTCCAGGGTAAGGTTGAGCAGTTCTTC
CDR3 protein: CASSRSLQGKVEQFF

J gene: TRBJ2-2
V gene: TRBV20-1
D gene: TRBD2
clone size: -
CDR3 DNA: TGCAGTGGTTCGGGACTAGCGGGGGAGCTGTTTTTT
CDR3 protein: CSGSGLAGELFF

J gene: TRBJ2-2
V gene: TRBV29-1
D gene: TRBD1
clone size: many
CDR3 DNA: TGCAGCGTGGGGCAGACAGGGGCGACCGGGGAGCTGTTTTTT
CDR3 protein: CSVGQTGATGELFF

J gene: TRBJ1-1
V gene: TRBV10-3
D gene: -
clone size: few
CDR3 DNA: TGTGCCAACGCCGGGACGGCTAACACTGAAGCTTTCTTT
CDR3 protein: CANAGTANTEAFF

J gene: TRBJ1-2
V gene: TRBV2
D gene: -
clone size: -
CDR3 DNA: TGTGCCAGCAGCCCGTCGGGGGACGAGAACTATGGCTACACCTTC
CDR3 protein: CASSPSGDENYGYTF

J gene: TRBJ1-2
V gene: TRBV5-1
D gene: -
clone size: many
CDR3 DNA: TGTGCCAGCAGTTTAACCGGGCTTGATGGCTACACCTTC
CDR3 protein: CASSLTGLDGYTF